Each of the 23 T cell receptor beta chains below was sequenced from the same sample in a study of blood T cell repertoires in COVID-19. Using immunoSEQ multiplex PCR, the repertoire was profiled, and TCRdb retains in-frame clones only, with some absent. The sample shows around 200,000 clones, more than 75% of them seen only once. The sequenced material came from peripheral blood. These receptors all stem from a man in his forties with active or convalescent COVID-19.

The chain couples TRBV27 to TRBJ2-2, with D possibly matching TRBD2 (5 bases). The germline V and J ends were trimmed by 4 bases and 6 bases, with 9 bases remaining between them. From germline, CDR1 is MNHEY and CDR2 SMNVEV (reference sequence). The CDR3 is 13 amino acids. CDR3 in DNA: TGTGCCAGCAGTTCCGTCGGGGCCGGGGAGCTGTTTTTT. It encodes CASSSVGAGELFF.

The rearrangement links TRBV11-2 to TRBJ1-2; perhaps TRBD1 as D (6 bases). This CDR3 is 16 amino acids long. Trimming removed 0 bases at V and 0 bases at J, with 11 bases between. Germline lookup yields CDR1 SGHAT and CDR2 FQNNGV. The CDR3 DNA reads TGTGCCAGCAGCTTAGAGTCGGGACACTCTAACTATGGCTACACCTTC. Translation: CASSLESGHSNYGYTF.

The V and J genes are TRBV10-3 and TRBJ2-1; 12 positions agree with TRBD1. The CDR3 extends over 15 amino acids. V shed 6 bases and J 8 bases; nucleotides not matched to a gene: 8. Germline V gene sequence: CDR1 ENHRY, CDR2 SYGVKD. The CDR3 nucleotides are TGTGCCATCAGGACCGGGACAGGGGGCAGGGATGAGCAGTTCTTC. This codes for CAIRTGTGGRDEQFF.

The chain links TRBV11-2 to TRBJ1-4; 8 bases map to TRBD1. V lost 4 bases and J lost 0; bases outside the gene matches: 13. The CDR3 loop spans 19 amino acids. CDR1 SGHAT and CDR2 FQNNGV come from the germline V gene. As DNA, the CDR3 is TGTGCCAGCAGCTCCGGACAGGGAAAGATCAAAGCAACTAATGAAAAACTGTTTTTT. This gives the protein CASSSGQGKIKATNEKLFF.

The chain couples TRBV6-2 or TRBV6-3 to TRBJ1-3; D gene unclear. The CDR3 length is 13 residues. V lost 6 bases and J lost 3, with 9 bases in between. The germline CDR1 and CDR2 sequences are MNHEY and SVGEGT. As DNA, the CDR3 is TGTGCCAGCAGCCCTCCGGGTGGAAACACCATATATTTT. Protein: CASSPPGGNTIYF.

The gene calls are TRBV7-9 and TRBJ2-2; 9 positions match TRBD2. The CDR3 consists of 15 residues. Germline assignment: CDR1 SEHNR and CDR2 FQNEAQ (reference sequence). J gave up 1 base and V 6 bases, and 3 bases lay outside the gene matches. CDR3 protein: CASSRSGGNTGELFF. The CDR3 DNA reads TGTGCCAGCAGTCGTAGCGGGGGGAACACCGGGGAGCTGTTTTTT. Complete variable domain (other parts from reference TRBV7-9 and TRBJ2-2): DTGVSQNPRHKITKRGQNVTFRCDPISEHNRLYWYRQTLGQGPEFLTYFQNEAQLEKSRLLSDRFSAERPKGSFSTLEIQRTEQGDSAMYLCASSRSGGNTGELFFGEGSRLTVL.

The gene calls are TRBV3-1 (or the pseudogene TRBV3-2) and TRBJ1-1, with 7 bases identical to TRBD1. The V gene end was trimmed by 5 bases and the J gene end by 1 base; junction bases not matched to a gene: 4. Looked up from germline, CDR1 is LGHDT and CDR2 is YNNKEL (reference sequence). CDR3 size: 14 residues. CDR3: CASSKQGKNTEAFF. The CDR3 DNA sequence: TGTGCCAGCAGCAAACAGGGGAAGAACACTGAAGCTTTCTTT.

This chain joins TRBV4-2 and TRBJ2-7; D ambiguous. The CDR3 runs to 12 residues. The V end was cut by 1 base, the J end by 6 bases, with 7 bases between. The germline CDR1 and CDR2 sequences are LGHNA and YNFKEQ. CDR3 in amino acids: CASSQATSEQYF. The CDR3 DNA reads TGTGCCAGCAGCCAAGCCACATCCGAGCAGTACTTC.

The chain couples TRBV7-3 to TRBJ1-1; D is unclear. This CDR3 region has 13 residues. V was cut by 1 base and J by 3 bases, with 6 bases left in between. Germline CDR1 is SGHTA and CDR2 is FQGTGA. The CDR3 nucleotides are TGTGCCAGCAGCTTAAACGGGGACACTGAAGCTTTCTTT. This gives the protein CASSLNGDTEAFF.

The chain has TRBV12-5 and TRBJ2-2; a weak D match, TRBD2 (5 bases). The V end was cut by 5 bases, the J end by 5 bases, with 9 bases between. Germline CDR1 LGHNT, CDR2 FRNRAP. The CDR3 has 13 residues. CDR3 in amino acids: CASGHRGTGELFF. The CDR3, as DNA: TGTGCTAGTGGTCATCGAGGGACCGGGGAGCTGTTTTTT. Combining the CDR3 with reference TRBV12-5 and TRBJ2-2 gives the whole variable domain DARVTQTPRHKVTEMGQEVTMRCQPILGHNTVFWYRQTMMQGLELLAYFRNRAPLDDSGMPKDRFSAEMPDATLATLKIQPSEPRDSAVYFCASGHRGTGELFFGEGSRLTVL.

V usage is TRBV18 and J usage is TRBJ2-2, with D uncertain. V was clipped by 1 base and J by 3 bases, with 9 bases between them. This CDR3 contains 15 residues. Germline assignment: CDR1 KGHSH and CDR2 LQKENI. CDR3 loop: CASSPRVEYTGELFF. In DNA, the CDR3 is TGTGCCAGCTCACCACGAGTAGAGTACACCGGGGAGCTGTTTTTT.

The V call is TRBV3-1 (or the pseudogene TRBV3-2), the J call TRBJ1-6, with TRBD1 matching 7 bases. After removal of 1 base from V and 1 base from J, the junction contained 10 bases not matched to a gene. Germline V gene lookup returns CDR1 LGHDT and CDR2 YNNKEL (reference sequence). The CDR3 consists of 19 residues. The CDR3 region is CASSQVGGGDTSYNSPLHF. For the CDR3, the DNA is TGTGCCAGCAGCCAAGTAGGAGGGGGCGATACTTCCTATAATTCACCCCTCCACTTT.

This clone occurred a few times. The gene calls are TRBV3-1 (or the pseudogene TRBV3-2) and TRBJ1-6; a possible D gene is TRBD1 (5 bases). The V gene lost 5 bases and the J gene lost 9 bases, with 8 bases spanning the gap. Germline-derived CDR1 and CDR2 are LGHDT and YNNKEL (reference sequence). CDR3 size: 12 residues. The CDR3 DNA reads as TGTGCCAGCAGCAACGGGGGTTCACCCCTCCACTTT. Encoded protein: CASSNGGSPLHF.

This chain connects TRBV2 to TRBJ2-6; TRBD1 aligns across 11 bases. After removal of 7 bases from V and 4 bases from J, the junction contained 6 bases not matched to a gene. The germline CDR1 and CDR2 sequences are SNHLY and FYNNEI. This CDR3 has 16 amino acids. For the CDR3, the DNA is TGTGCCAGCACTTGGACAGGGGGCTCCGGGGCCAACGTCCTGACTTTC. It translates to CASTWTGGSGANVLTF.

In its sample, this clone was seen a few times. V usage is TRBV12-3 or TRBV12-4 and J usage is TRBJ1-1; D is uncertain. The CDR3 contains 13 residues. Trimming left V 0 bases short and J 0 bases short, with 2 bases between. The CDR3 DNA reads as TGTGCCAGCAGTTTAGCCATGAACACTGAAGCTTTCTTT. Its translation is CASSLAMNTEAFF.

The chain employs TRBV3-1 (or the pseudogene TRBV3-2) and TRBJ1-1; D ambiguous. Germline V gives CDR1 LGHDT, CDR2 YNNKEL (reference sequence). The CDR3 runs to 12 residues. V was pared by 4 bases and J by 8 bases, with 11 bases between. The DNA for the CDR3 is TGTGCCAGCAGCCTGAGGAAAGAAGAAGCTTTCTTT. Translated, it gives CASSLRKEEAFF.

The sample holds a few counts of this clone. The CDR3: CASSLTVYEQYF. DNA of the CDR3: TGTGCCAGCAGCCTGACAGTTTACGAGCAGTACTTC. The chain recombines TRBV5-8 with TRBJ2-7, with a tentative D call TRBD1 (5 bases). In germline, CDR1 is SGHTS, CDR2 YDEGEE. This CDR3 comprises 12 residues. Deletions cut 4 bases from V and 4 bases from J, with 9 bases between.

The J gene is TRBJ2-5, the V gene TRBV7-8, with 9 bases that match TRBD1. The V gene end was trimmed by 3 bases and the J gene end by 1 base; junction bases not matched to a gene: 6. Germline V gene lookup returns CDR1 SGHVS and CDR2 FQNEAQ. The CDR3 spans 16 residues. CDR3 in amino acids: CASSLNRGLIQETQYF. CDR3 DNA: TGTGCCAGCAGCTTGAACAGGGGGCTAATCCAAGAGACCCAGTACTTC.

The V gene is TRBV2, the J gene TRBJ1-2, with TRBD1 matching over 10 bases. V dropped 6 bases and J dropped 6; count of bases not matched to a gene: 7. Germline assignment: CDR1 SNHLY and CDR2 FYNNEI. This CDR3 region has 14 residues. CDR3 sequence reads: CASRRQGAQDGYTF. In DNA, the CDR3 is TGTGCCAGCAGGAGACAGGGGGCGCAGGATGGCTACACCTTC.

The gene calls are TRBV11-3 and TRBJ2-7; D unclear. CDR1 is SGHNT and CDR2 is YENEEA in the germline V gene. Deletions cut 3 bases from V and 6 bases from J, with 6 bases between. The CDR3 runs 11 residues. CDR3 in amino acids: CASSLESEQYF. CDR3 in DNA: TGTGCCAGCAGCTTGGAGTCCGAGCAGTACTTC.

The chain recombines TRBV28 with TRBJ2-1; TRBD1 agrees at 7 bases. CDR1 and CDR2 (germline): MDHEN, SYDVKM. The trim removed 1 base at V and 8 bases at J, leaving 8 bases unmatched. This CDR3 is built from 15 residues. CDR3 coding DNA: TGTGCCAGCAGTTTATCTGAGGGGGCTTCACATGAGCAGTTCTTC. Amino acids: CASSLSEGASHEQFF.

This clone was observed a single time. The CDR3 DNA follows: TGTGCCAGCAAACCTGGCCACCGGGACACAAACACCATATATTTT. Translation gives CASKPGHRDTNTIYF. The chain employs TRBV28 and TRBJ1-3; possibly TRBD1 for D (6 bases). The V gene's germline CDR1 is MDHEN and CDR2 SYDVKM. V lost 7 bases to trimming and J lost 6 bases, with 19 bases between them. The CDR3 spans 15 residues.

The chain combines TRBV14 with TRBJ2-2; 12 bases line up with TRBD1. CDR3 size: 16 residues. J gave up 8 bases and V 0 bases, and 4 bases lay outside the gene matches. CDR1 SGHDN and CDR2 FVKESK come from the germline V gene. The CDR3 DNA follows: TGTGCCAGCAGCCAAGAGGGACAGGGGGCAACAGGGGAGCTGTTTTTT. Amino acids: CASSQEGQGATGELFF.